These 27 T cell receptor beta chains were all obtained from the same sample, sequenced in a study of blood T cell repertoires in COVID-19. TCRdb's table, derived via immunoSEQ multiplex PCR, lists solely in-frame clones and lacks some. The sample has 50,000 to 65,000 clones, 65% to 85% seen once. Sequenced material: peripheral blood. These receptors originate from a human donor in a cohort sampled during active COVID-19.

This chain connects TRBV28 to TRBJ2-7; 7 bases line up with TRBD2. Germline values: CDR1 MDHEN, CDR2 SYDVKM. V lost 5 bases to trimming and J lost 1 base; unmatched junction nucleotides: 8. The CDR3 has 15 amino acids. The CDR3 protein is CASSTGASGSYEQYF. CDR3 nucleotides: TGTGCCAGCAGTACCGGGGCTAGCGGATCCTACGAGCAGTACTTC.

This chain joins TRBV27 and TRBJ2-3, with 11 bases fitting TRBD2. CDR1 is MNHEY, CDR2 SMNVEV, per germline (reference sequence). The V segment lost 3 bases and the J segment 6 bases; nucleotides outside the gene matches: 8. This CDR3 spans 16 amino acids. The CDR3 DNA sequence: TGTGCCAGCAGTTTTTCTAGCGGGGGGCCCCGGGATACGCAGTATTTT. As protein: CASSFSSGGPRDTQYF.

The V gene is TRBV2, the J gene TRBJ2-1; 9 bases are a match to TRBD1. The CDR3 is made up of 14 amino acids. Germline trimming cut 8 bases from V and 1 base from J; bases unmatched to any gene: 3. Germline V gene data show CDR1 as SNHLY and CDR2 as FYNNEI. The CDR3 DNA is TGTGCCAGCGAAGGACAGGGGTCCTACAATGAGCAGTTCTTC. Translating gives CASEGQGSYNEQFF.

This clone was observed a single time. The gene calls are TRBV2 and TRBJ1-2, with no clear D. The CDR3 length is 15 residues. The germline V gene encodes CDR1 SNHLY and CDR2 FYNNEI. The V and J ends lost 2 bases and 7 bases respectively, with 17 bases between them. Here the CDR3 reads CASSESLRRGGGYTF. The CDR3 bases are TGTGCCAGCAGTGAATCTCTCCGTCGAGGTGGTGGCTACACCTTC.

V is TRBV6-5 and J is TRBJ1-6; D not resolved. Germline V gene sequence: CDR1 MNHEY, CDR2 SVGAGI. The CDR3 sequence is 15 residues long. V gave up 9 bases and J gave up 1 base, with 13 bases separating them. The chain's CDR3 is CASADPGSYNSPLHF. CDR3 bases: TGTGCCAGTGCCGACCCGGGGTCCTATAATTCACCCCTCCACTTT.

The chain carries TRBV18 and TRBJ2-2, with 7 bases fitting TRBD1. In germline, CDR1 is KGHSH, CDR2 LQKENI. V was clipped by 5 bases and J by 3 bases; unmatched bases: 6. There are 15 residues in the CDR3. CDR3 in DNA: TGTGCCAGCTCAGAAGGGACAGCTTACACCGGGGAGCTGTTTTTT. This gives the protein CASSEGTAYTGELFF. The full variable domain, in which reference TRBV18 and TRBJ2-2 provide the parts outside the CDR3, is NAGVMQNPRHLVRRRGQEARLRCSPMKGHSHVYWYRQLPEEGLKFMVYLQKENIIDESGMPKERFSAEFPKEGPSILRIQQVVRGDSAAYFCASSEGTAYTGELFFGEGSRLTVL.

The chain links TRBV6-5 to TRBJ2-3; D call uncertain. The CDR3 is 13 amino acids. V was shortened by 5 bases and J by 5 bases, with 11 bases between the two germline ends. Germline values: CDR1 MNHEY, CDR2 SVGAGI. The CDR3 is CASSQRFQDTQYF. CDR3 in DNA: TGTGCCAGCAGTCAGAGGTTCCAAGATACGCAGTATTTT.

CDR3 bases: TGTGCCAGCAGCTTAGATGCAGGCAATCAGCCCCAGCATTTT. Protein: CASSLDAGNQPQHF. V usage is TRBV11-2 and J usage is TRBJ1-5; D unclear. The germline V gene has CDR1 SGHAT and CDR2 FQNNGV. This CDR3 region has 14 residues. V lost 0 bases to trimming and J lost 2 bases, with 5 bases between them.

The chain is built from TRBV19 and TRBJ2-3; 10 nucleotides agree with TRBD2. There are 15 residues in the CDR3. Germline V gives CDR1 LNHDA, CDR2 SQIVND (reference sequence). V dropped 9 bases and J dropped 2; count of bases not matched to a gene: 8. DNA of the CDR3: TGTGCCAGCGACTGGACTAGCGGAAACACAGATACGCAGTATTTT. Translating it yields CASDWTSGNTDTQYF.

V usage is TRBV2 and J usage is TRBJ1-2; possibly TRBD1 for D (5 bases). Per germline, CDR1 SNHLY and CDR2 FYNNEI. With 5 bases removed from V and 4 bases from J, the gap between germline ends came to 11 bases. The CDR3 runs 13 residues. CDR3 sequence: CASSTTGAYGYTF. The CDR3 DNA reads as TGTGCCAGCAGTACAACAGGAGCCTATGGCTACACCTTC.

V and J are TRBV7-2 and TRBJ2-2; TRBD2 agrees at 13 bases. Germline CDR1 SGHTA, CDR2 FQGNSA. The trim removed 3 bases at V and 5 bases at J, leaving 0 bases unmatched. This CDR3 spans 15 amino acids. The CDR3 loop reads CASSLGLAGTGELFF. The CDR3 DNA reads as TGTGCCAGCAGCTTGGGACTAGCGGGGACCGGGGAGCTGTTTTTT.

The genes are TRBV29-1 and TRBJ2-7; the D gene is possibly TRBD1 (6 bases). Germline loops: CDR1 SQVTM, CDR2 ANQGSEA. This CDR3 contains 14 residues. V was shortened by 0 bases and J by 3 bases, with 12 bases between the two germline ends. The CDR3 region has the DNA TGCAGCGTTGAAGATAACTACAGGGACTACGAGCAGTACTTC. Its protein is CSVEDNYRDYEQYF.

The chain is built from TRBV3-1 (or the pseudogene TRBV3-2) and TRBJ1-3; 9 nucleotides match TRBD1. This CDR3 comprises 15 residues. The ends lost 6 bases at V and 0 bases at J; junction bases unmatched: 3. The V gene's germline CDR1 is LGHDT and CDR2 YNNKEL (reference sequence). In nucleotides, the CDR3 is TGTGCCAGCAGAACAGGGGGCCGCTCTGGAAACACCATATATTTT. The encoded protein is CASRTGGRSGNTIYF.

This clone was picked up a small number of times. The CDR3 nucleotides are TGTGCCAGTAGGACGACAGGGATGGGAGGTTCACCCCTCCACTTT. Translated, it gives CASRTTGMGGSPLHF. The V gene is TRBV19, the J gene TRBJ1-6, with 7 positions matching TRBD1. The V gene end was trimmed by 6 bases and the J gene end by 9 bases; junction bases not matched to a gene: 11. The CDR3 loop spans 15 amino acids. The germline V gene has CDR1 LNHDA and CDR2 SQIVND (reference sequence).

The chain is built from TRBV6-4 and TRBJ2-3; maybe TRBD1 (6 bases). With 0 bases removed from V and 9 bases from J, the gap between germline ends came to 10 bases. The length of the CDR3 is 13 residues. CDR1 and CDR2 from the germline V gene are MRHNA and SNTAGT. CDR3 residues: CASSDSEQGTQYF. CDR3 nucleotide sequence: TGTGCCAGCAGTGACTCAGAACAGGGCACGCAGTATTTT.

The chain combines TRBV30 with TRBJ1-1; possibly TRBD1 for D (5 bases). CDR3 length equals 14 residues. Trimming removed 4 bases from V and 1 base from J, with 13 bases in between. Germline CDR1 and CDR2: GTSNPN and SVGIG (reference sequence). The DNA of the CDR3 is TGTGCCTGGACCCGCGGGGGGGGGAACACTGAAGCTTTCTTT. Translated, it gives CAWTRGGGNTEAFF.

V gene TRBV5-6 combines with J gene TRBJ2-7; 7 bases are shared with TRBD1. V trimming: 4 bases; J trimming: 1 base; junction bases outside the gene matches: 8. This CDR3 comprises 15 residues. Germline values: CDR1 SGHDT, CDR2 YYEEEE. The CDR3 DNA reads as TGTGCCAGCAGCGTAGCCAGGGGGTTATCCTACGAGCAGTACTTC. Amino acids: CASSVARGLSYEQYF. The full variable domain, its missing parts supplied by reference TRBV5-6 and TRBJ2-7, is DAGVTQSPTHLIKTRGQQVTLRCSPKSGHDTVSWYQQALGQGPQFIFQYYEEEERQRGNFPDRFSGHQFPNYSSELNVNALLLGDSALYLCASSVARGLSYEQYFGPGTRLTVT.

This clone has just a few counts. The V gene is TRBV7-8, the J gene TRBJ1-2, with D uncertain. Trimming pared 1 base from V and 3 bases from J, leaving 3 bases between. The CDR3 loop spans 12 amino acids. Germline V gives CDR1 SGHVS, CDR2 FQNEAQ. CDR3 DNA sequence: TGTGCCAGCAGCTTAGTAGACTATGGCTACACCTTC. This encodes CASSLVDYGYTF.

The chain uses TRBV10-3 and TRBJ1-2; 7 bases map to TRBD1. The CDR3 extends over 16 amino acids. Looked up from germline, CDR1 is ENHRY and CDR2 is SYGVKD. J was trimmed by 2 bases and V by 6 bases; bases with no gene match: 12. DNA of the CDR3: TGTGCCATCAGACCCAGGGTTCAGGGGGTGAACTATGGCTACACCTTC. Protein: CAIRPRVQGVNYGYTF.

The chain carries TRBV4-2 and TRBJ2-7; 9 positions agree with TRBD1. From germline, CDR1 is LGHNA and CDR2 YNFKEQ. The CDR3 loop spans 15 amino acids. Trimming took 2 bases from V and 3 from J; bases not matched to a gene: 5. CDR3 residues: CASSQSSGQGYEQYF. The CDR3 DNA is TGTGCCAGCAGCCAATCCTCGGGACAGGGCTACGAGCAGTACTTC.

This clone was observed a single time. The V call is TRBV9, the J call TRBJ2-5; D might be TRBD1 (6 bases). V was cut by 5 bases and J by 2 bases, with 7 bases left in between. The CDR3 runs 12 residues. In germline, CDR1 is SGDLS, CDR2 YYNGEE. The CDR3 nucleotides are TGTGCCAGCAGTACAGGGCAAGAGACCCAGTACTTC. Translating it yields CASSTGQETQYF.

CDR3: CASGLVLSGQGARGTGELFF. The CDR3 bases are TGTGCTAGTGGTTTGGTACTTAGCGGGCAGGGGGCGCGGGGAACCGGGGAGCTGTTTTTT. The rearrangement uses TRBV12-5 and TRBJ2-2, with D perhaps matching TRBD1 (8 bases). Trimming left V 0 bases short and J 5 bases short, with 25 bases between. The germline V gene encodes CDR1 LGHNT and CDR2 FRNRAP. This CDR3 contains 20 residues.

The chain joins TRBV5-8 to TRBJ1-2; TRBD1 might be the D (6 bases). This CDR3 comprises 13 residues. CDR1 SGHTS and CDR2 YDEGEE come from the germline V gene. Deletions cut 1 base from V and 6 bases from J, with 10 bases between. The CDR3 nucleotides are TGTGCCAGCAGCTTGAGGGGGTTTAATGGCTACACCTTC. This sequence encodes CASSLRGFNGYTF.

The CDR3 protein is CATSSHTGSGNTIYF. The CDR3 DNA is TGTGCCACCAGCAGTCACACAGGGTCCGGAAACACCATATATTTT. V and J are TRBV15 and TRBJ1-3, with a weak D call TRBD1 (6 bases). The germline V gene encodes CDR1 LNHNV and CDR2 YYDKDF (reference sequence). Trimming cost V 3 bases and J 4 bases, with 13 bases left between them. The CDR3 is 15 residues long.

The chain carries TRBV4-1 and TRBJ2-7, with TRBD2 matching over 16 bases. The V and J ends lost 5 bases and 3 bases, in that order; junction bases with no gene match: 19. Germline CDR1 is MGHRA and CDR2 is YSYEKL. The CDR3 extends over 21 amino acids. The CDR3 protein is CASSFGQNPRGLAGGFYEQYF. CDR3 nucleotides: TGCGCCAGCAGCTTCGGACAGAACCCCCGGGGACTAGCGGGAGGGTTCTACGAGCAGTACTTC.

V usage is TRBV5-1 and J usage is TRBJ2-2, with 7 bases matching TRBD1. CDR1 and CDR2 from the germline V gene are SGHRS and YFSETQ. V lost 3 bases to trimming and J lost 6 bases; unmatched junction nucleotides: 8. This CDR3 contains 15 residues. CDR3: CASSSLGTEAGELFF. In DNA form, the CDR3 reads TGCGCCAGCAGCTCCCTCGGGACAGAAGCCGGGGAGCTGTTTTTT.

V is TRBV18 and J is TRBJ2-1; D is unclear. This CDR3 has 14 residues. Trimming removed 3 bases from V and 8 bases from J, with 14 bases in between. Germline loops: CDR1 KGHSH, CDR2 LQKENI. The CDR3 coding sequence is TGTGCCAGCTCACCCACAGTAGTGTACGATGAGCAGTTCTTC. It translates to CASSPTVVYDEQFF. Based on the CDR3 plus reference TRBV18 and TRBJ2-1, the full variable domain is NAGVMQNPRHLVRRRGQEARLRCSPMKGHSHVYWYRQLPEEGLKFMVYLQKENIIDESGMPKERFSAEFPKEGPSILRIQQVVRGDSAAYFCASSPTVVYDEQFFGPGTRLTVL.